The rows below give T cell receptor beta chains drawn from one sample of a study of T-cell memory formation after mild COVID-19. TCRdb reprocessed the 5' RACE reads via MiXCR and lists one record per CDR3 protein. The table has 40,000 to 55,000 distinct CDR3 sequences, 7.3% seen once. The sequenced sample consisted of PBMCs or a T cell subset sorted from them (not recorded which). Receptor source: a young man who had mild COVID-19 (a few samples of this study predate the infection). Cell type and time point are not known. The CDR3 runs from the conserved cysteine through the conserved F or W. A D gene is named only where the DNA matches it firmly. Expanded clones are given a class, and other clones once, few, many or no size at all.

V gene	D gene	clone size	J gene	CDR3 length	CDR3 protein	CDR3 DNA
TRBV5-1	TRBD1	-	TRBJ1-1	14	CASSAGGPNTEAFF	TGCGCCAGCAGCGCAGGGGGACCTAACACTGAAGCTTTCTTT
TRBV28	-	few	TRBJ1-2	15	CASSSSGTLHYGYTF	TGTGCCAGCAGTTCCTCGGGGACCCTTCACTATGGCTACACCTTC
TRBV7-2	-	-	TRBJ2-5	13	CASSNDRGGTQYF	TGTGCCAGCAGCAATGACAGAGGAGGGACCCAGTACTTC
TRBV20-1	TRBD1	few	TRBJ1-2	17	CSAQALYGDRGTYGYTF	TGCAGTGCTCAGGCACTATATGGGGACAGGGGGACCTATGGCTACACCTTC
TRBV19	-	-	TRBJ2-7	16	CASSIGGGDLSYEQYF	TGTGCCAGTAGTATCGGGGGCGGGGACCTCTCCTACGAGCAGTACTTC
TRBV25-1	-	few	TRBJ1-3	14	CATADSFSGNTIYF	TGTGCCACAGCGGACAGTTTCTCTGGAAACACCATATATTTT
TRBV20-1	TRBD1	-	TRBJ2-3	14	CSAKDTGGLDTQYF	TGCAGTGCTAAGGACACAGGGGGATTAGATACGCAGTATTTT
TRBV9	-	-	TRBJ1-4	13	CASSRTLNEKLFF	TGTGCCAGCAGCAGAACTCTTAATGAAAAACTGTTTTTT
TRBV5-1	TRBD1	-	TRBJ1-5	15	CASSPWGQGNQPQHF	TGCGCCAGCAGCCCCTGGGGACAGGGCAATCAGCCCCAGCATTTT
TRBV7-2	-	-	TRBJ1-2	13	CASSPRSGDGYTF	TGTGCCAGCAGCCCACGGTCCGGGGATGGCTACACCTTC
TRBV15	-	-	TRBJ1-2	16	CATRRMAGLKEYGYTF	TGTGCCACCAGAAGAATGGCAGGGCTCAAGGAGTATGGCTACACCTTC
TRBV5-1	-	-	TRBJ2-1	15	CASSLSASSYNEQFF	TGCGCCAGCAGCTTGTCCGCTAGCTCCTACAATGAGCAGTTCTTC
TRBV11-3	TRBD1	-	TRBJ2-1	15	CASSEQGAGYNEQFF	TGTGCCAGCAGCGAACAGGGGGCGGGGTACAATGAGCAGTTCTTC
TRBV11-3	-	few	TRBJ2-3	12	CASKGRADTQYF	TGTGCCAGCAAGGGTCGAGCTGATACGCAGTATTTT
TRBV7-2	-	few	TRBJ1-5	16	CASSLAGLRGNQPQHF	TGTGCCAGCAGCTTAGCGGGCCTTCGGGGCAATCAGCCCCAGCATTTT
TRBV18	-	many	TRBJ2-5	14	CASSPRSGVETQYF	TGTGCCAGCTCACCACGTTCTGGGGTGGAGACCCAGTACTTC
TRBV4-1	TRBD1	many	TRBJ1-4	16	CASSQRRGQGEEKLFF	TGCGCCAGCAGCCAACGCCGCGGACAGGGTGAAGAAAAACTGTTTTTT
TRBV7-8	TRBD1	-	TRBJ2-6	20	CASSRLPTGGSVSGANVLTF	TGTGCCAGCAGCCGCCTCCCGACAGGGGGCAGTGTCTCTGGGGCCAACGTCCTGACTTTC
TRBV7-2	-	few	TRBJ1-1	13	CASSFYGGTEAFF	TGTGCCAGCAGCTTTTACGGAGGTACTGAAGCTTTCTTT
TRBV5-1	-	many	TRBJ2-5	11	CASSFQETQYF	TGCGCCAGCAGCTTCCAAGAGACCCAGTACTTC
TRBV28	-	-	TRBJ2-5	15	CASSWGTAVRETQYF	TGTGCCAGCAGTTGGGGGACGGCGGTGCGAGAGACCCAGTACTTC
TRBV7-9	-	many	TRBJ1-2	17	CASSQTVGGVNFYGYTF	TGTGCCAGCAGCCAGACGGTTGGGGGGGTAAACTTCTATGGCTACACCTTC
TRBV7-7	-	many	TRBJ2-3	14	CASSPTTGSDTQYF	TGTGCTAGCAGCCCAACAACGGGGTCGGATACGCAGTATTTT
TRBV7-2	TRBD1	few	TRBJ1-3	13	CASSLDRGPHLDF	TGTGCCAGCAGCTTAGACAGGGGGCCCCATTTGGATTTT
TRBV7-2	-	many	TRBJ1-6	13	CASRMRTNSPLHF	TGTGCCAGCAGGATGCGGACTAATTCACCCCTCCACTTT
TRBV7-6	TRBD1	many	TRBJ2-5	13	CASSLGGQGALYF	TGTGCCAGCAGCTTAGGGGGACAGGGTGCCCTGTACTTC
TRBV20-1	-	few	TRBJ1-1	12	CSASRMNTEAFF	TGCAGTGCTAGTCGCATGAACACTGAAGCTTTCTTT
TRBV20-1	-	-	TRBJ2-1	10	CSASGLRQFF	TGCAGTGCGTCGGGACTCCGGCAGTTCTTC
TRBV12-3/TRBV12-4	-	-	TRBJ2-7	13	CASSQVLDYEQYF	TGTGCCAGCAGTCAAGTGCTGGACTACGAGCAGTACTTC
TRBV7-3	TRBD1	few	TRBJ2-2	15	CASSQTGEGTGELFF	TGTGCCAGCAGCCAGACAGGGGAAGGCACCGGGGAGCTGTTTTTT
TRBV4-3	-	few	TRBJ2-3	19	CASSQDLAGMNTFTDTQYF	TGCGCCAGCAGCCAAGATCTCGCGGGAATGAATACGTTCACAGATACGCAGTATTTT
TRBV20-1	TRBD1	many	TRBJ2-7	15	CSARDPGQSDYEQYF	TGCAGTGCTAGAGACCCGGGACAGTCGGACTACGAGCAGTACTTC
TRBV7-2	TRBD2	-	TRBJ2-3	14	CASSLGLVLDTQYF	TGTGCCAGCAGCTTGGGACTAGTTCTAGATACGCAGTATTTT
TRBV20-1	TRBD1	-	TRBJ2-7	15	CSARDPGQGHYEQYF	TGCAGTGCTAGGGACCCGGGACAGGGGCACTACGAGCAGTACTTC
TRBV7-9	TRBD1	-	TRBJ1-2	16	CASSAGGTGANYGYTF	TGTGCCAGCAGCGCAGGGGGGACAGGAGCTAACTATGGCTACACCTTC
TRBV18	-	many	TRBJ1-1	15	CASSPPWGGSGEAFF	TGTGCCAGCTCACCCCCCTGGGGGGGCTCGGGTGAAGCTTTCTTT
TRBV12-3/TRBV12-4	-	-	TRBJ1-5	13	CASSRTTKSPKHF	TGTGCCAGCAGCCGTACTACTAAGTCGCCCAAGCATTTT
TRBV10-3	TRBD1	few	TRBJ1-1	13	CAISRDSTSEAFF	TGTGCCATCAGCCGGGACAGTACCTCTGAAGCTTTCTTT
TRBV6-6	TRBD1	-	TRBJ1-5	15	CASRGQGRSNQPQHF	TGTGCCAGCAGGGGACAGGGGAGAAGCAATCAGCCCCAGCATTTT
TRBV12-5	TRBD1	-	TRBJ1-6	15	CAREPKDRAIRALHF	TGTGCTAGAGAGCCGAAGGACAGGGCAATAAGGGCCCTCCACTTT
TRBV6-5	-	many	TRBJ1-5	15	CASSYSRWGRQPQHF	TGTGCCAGCAGTTACTCGAGATGGGGGAGGCAGCCCCAGCATTTT
TRBV7-2	-	many	TRBJ2-5	13	CASSLAFQETQYF	TGTGCCAGCAGCTTGGCGTTCCAAGAGACCCAGTACTTC
TRBV5-1	-	few	TRBJ2-3	14	CASSLLPSPDTQYF	TGCGCCAGCAGCTTGCTTCCTAGCCCAGATACGCAGTATTTT
TRBV5-1	TRBD2	-	TRBJ2-1	16	CASSPGGASSYNEQFF	TGCGCCAGCAGCCCGGGGGGGGCAAGCTCCTACAATGAGCAGTTCTTC
TRBV28	-	many	TRBJ1-5	13	CASNQPPSQPQHF	TGTGCCAGCAACCAACCCCCGTCGCAGCCCCAGCATTTT
TRBV5-4	TRBD2	-	TRBJ2-7	12	CASSIDGREQYF	TGTGCCAGCAGCATCGACGGGAGGGAGCAGTACTTC
TRBV7-9	-	few	TRBJ2-4	12	CASSFEDAPAHF	TGTGCCAGCAGCTTTGAGGACGCCCCGGCGCACTTC
TRBV9	-	few	TRBJ2-4	14	CASSPTRSKNIQYF	TGTGCCAGCAGCCCGACCAGGTCCAAAAACATTCAGTACTTC